This T cell receptor (beta chain) was captured in a study of glioma-infiltrating T cells. CDR3 length equals 16 residues. In germline, CDR1 is LNHDA, CDR2 SQIVND (reference sequence). Trimming took off 5 bases at V and 2 bases at J, with 18 bases between the two ends. TCR alpha and beta CDR3 regions were amplified from RNA using iRepertoire nested multiplex PCR. One-step reverse transcription and amplification started from around 100-400 ng of tissue mRNA or PBMC total RNA. Using its own MiXCR run on the multiplex PCR reads, TCRdb lists one record per CDR3 protein. The data contain around 97,000 distinct CDR3 sequences, about 30% of them singletons.

The sequenced sample was glioma tissue, nonneoplastic brain tissue, or PBMCs (not recorded which). The J gene is TRBJ1-2, the V gene TRBV19; no definite D call. This receptor was taken from a human donor with low-grade glioma or glioblastoma, undergoing nonglioma brain surgery, or in good health (not recorded which). CDR3 in amino acids: CASSALSGTRNYGYTF. The CDR3 DNA reads as TGTGCCAGTAGTGCTTTGTCCGGCACCAGAAACTATGGCTACACCTTC.